These T cell receptor beta chains were read from a single sample in a study of T cells after yellow fever vaccination. TCRdb called the 5' RACE reads again in MiXCR, with one record for every CDR3 protein. The profile shows about 430,000 distinct CDR3 sequences, approximately 18% of them singletons. The material was PBMCs, obtained before the yellow fever booster vaccination. The receptor source for this set is a man younger than 35 who received the YFV17D yellow fever vaccine. Each CDR3 is given without its conserved first and last residue.

TRBV5-1,TRBJ2-7,ASSFGRITSYEQY
TRBV12-3/TRBV12-4,TRBJ1-2,ASKRGSGGYT
TRBV7-2,TRBJ2-1,ASSLAFGTEQF
TRBV15,TRBJ2-7,ATSSGTGPEQY
TRBV3-1,TRBJ2-1,ASSLDSPSWNEQF
TRBV5-1,TRBJ1-1,ASSLDDWGTEAF
TRBV6-2/TRBV6-3,TRBJ2-5,ASSYQLAGETQY
TRBV18,TRBJ2-1,ASSPSLAGDGEQF
TRBV6-5,TRBJ2-7,ASSRGQGGGNYEQY
TRBV4-3,TRBJ2-3,ASSQDDRGFSTDTQY
TRBV12-3/TRBV12-4,TRBJ1-1,ASRKGLGTEAF
TRBV15,TRBJ2-7,ATSEVGYEQY
TRBV14,TRBJ2-3,ASSQRGPPRDTQY
TRBV7-2,TRBJ1-5,ASSRTEDQPQH
TRBV12-3/TRBV12-4,TRBJ1-1,ASSFTQGSEAF
TRBV15,TRBJ1-2,ATSRDNGYGYT
TRBV5-1,TRBJ1-6,ASRRGETNSPLH
TRBV29-1,TRBJ2-2,SVGQNTGELF
TRBV5-1,TRBJ2-7,ASSLAGTSGQY
TRBV12-3/TRBV12-4,TRBJ2-6,ASPPSSGANVLT
TRBV10-1,TRBJ2-2,ASSELGRTGELF
TRBV4-3,TRBJ2-2,ASSRGGRNTGELF
TRBV6-5,TRBJ1-2,ASSYRGGAALNYGYT
TRBV7-9,TRBJ2-5,ASSLDRPQETQY
TRBV5-4,TRBJ2-5,ASSLPSGPQETQY
TRBV4-1,TRBJ1-2,ASSQLTGTYGYT
TRBV12-3/TRBV12-4,TRBJ2-1,ASSLTNNEQF
TRBV4-3,TRBJ2-3,ASSHPLMGRGDTQY
TRBV27,TRBJ2-3,ASSRIRVLSTDTQY
TRBV6-2/TRBV6-3,TRBJ2-3,ASSYRRGSTDTQY
TRBV6-5,TRBJ1-2,ASSYSMGKQGYT
TRBV6-5,TRBJ2-5,ASSYSSSGGLRETQY
TRBV20-1,TRBJ1-6,SATSPRASTGNSPLH
TRBV20-1,TRBJ1-1,SARVEPGRVKAF
TRBV5-1,TRBJ2-3,ASSWAGKVSDTQY
TRBV5-1,TRBJ1-3,ASSSGTGGKRSGNTIY
TRBV5-6,TRBJ1-5,ASSSFDRGNQPQH
TRBV12-3/TRBV12-4,TRBJ2-7,ASSPGQALRLYEQY
TRBV7-9,TRBJ2-3,ASSSGLAGGSDTQY
TRBV20-1,TRBJ1-1,RAGQGVAEAF
TRBV6-2/TRBV6-3,TRBJ2-7,ASRKLAGETYEQY
TRBV10-3,TRBJ1-1,AISERMAAF
TRBV18,TRBJ2-3,ASSLARLAGGPDTQY
TRBV6-5,TRBJ2-5,ASSYSGPGGGETQY